The 25 T cell receptor delta chains below come from one sample, sequenced in a study of γδ T cells in repeated Plasmodium falciparum infection. Bulk repertoires came from Vgamma9/Vdelta2+ or Vdelta2-negative gammadelta T cells flow-sorted from PBMC. TCRdb reanalyzed the multiplex PCR reads using CATT. The sample lists under 65,000 delta-chain clones; around 1.5% were seen once. Source material: gamma-delta T cells from blood. These receptors were obtained from a pool of human donors (malaria-infected and uninfected, not separated).

Only a few counts were recorded for this clone. TCRdb's entry gives the protein of a much larger clone, which mismatches this DNA's translation at residue 18, likely from a read error; the protein reported here is translated from the DNA. J is TRDJ1 and V is TRDV1, with TRDD3 matching over 8 bases. The J gene was not available in TCRdb and was assigned here by matching the DNA to germline segments. Germline CDR1 TSWWSYY, CDR2 QGS. The CDR3 spans 22 residues. CDR3 residues: CALGELRLTFWGKTSYTNKLIF. CDR3 DNA sequence: TGTGCTCTTGGGGAACTAAGACTGACCTTCTGGGGGAAAACTAGCTACACCAATAAACTCATCTTT.

The sample holds many counts of this clone. This is likely an artifact of a read error, given a far larger clone one base away. The sample has other DNA sequences that encode this CDR3 too. The V call is TRDV1, the J call TRDJ1, with 9 bases that match TRDD3. The CDR3 loop spans 20 amino acids. Germline assignment: CDR1 TSWWSYY and CDR2 QGS. The DNA of the CDR3 is TGTGCACTTGGGGAGGCTAGGAGGCTGGGGGATCCTTGGTACACCGATAAACTCATCTTT. Protein product: CALGEARRLGDPWYTDKLIF.

The table lists this clone with many counts. TCRdb attributes to this sequence the protein of a much larger clone, which differs from the DNA translation at residue 14; a read error is likely, and the protein displayed is translated from the DNA. The V gene corresponds to TRDV2; no J gene was called; TRDD3, the table's D call, was not compared with the DNA. Germline V gene sequence: CDR1 GEAIGNYY, CDR2 EKD. This CDR3 has 16 amino acids. The CDR3 DNA reads as TGTGCCTGTGACCTTCGGGCCTTAGGAAACGGTAGACCCCCGATCTTT. This translates into CACDLRALGNGRPPIF.

Details on this clone: A far larger clone is one nucleotide away, so this likely arose from a read error. The V gene was left uncalled, and the J gene is TRDJ1; the D call TRDD3 from the table was never checked on the DNA. The CDR3 is made up of 19 amino acids. The chain's CDR3 is CALGASPRSGGALTDKLIF. The CDR3, as DNA: TGTGCTCTTGGGGCTAGTCCTAGGAGTGGCGGGGCTCTCACCGATAAGCTCATCTTT.

This clone has ten or more counts. This rearrangement joins TRDV1 to TRDJ3; D is possibly TRDD2 or TRDD3 (7 bases each). V was shortened by 5 bases and J by 1 base, with 36 bases between the two germline ends. This CDR3 is built from 25 residues. Per the germline V gene, CDR1 is TSWWSYY and CDR2 is QGS. The CDR3 bases are TGTGCTCTTGGGATCGAACGTGGGGACTTCCTAATAAGTACTGGGGATTCCTGGGACACCCGACAGATGTTTTTC. Translated, it gives CALGIERGDFLISTGDSWDTRQMFF.

This clone turned up a few times. A read error is likely here: a far larger clone is one base away. Other DNA variants within this sample encode the same CDR3. This chain links TRDV1 with TRDJ1; TRDD3 agrees at 7 bases. Germline loops: CDR1 TSWWSYY, CDR2 QGS. The junction had 17 bases not matched to a gene; V was cut back by 2 bases and J by 2 bases. This CDR3 spans 19 amino acids. The CDR3 reads CALGESTQYWGMYTDKLIF. CDR3 nucleotides: TGTGCTCTTGGGGAATCTACGCAGTACTGGGGAATGTATACCGATAAACTCATCTTT.

This clone was picked up a small number of times. The TCRdb protein, from a much larger clone, departs from this DNA's translation at residue 8, likely by read error; the protein shown derives from the DNA. This chain joins TRDV1 and TRDJ1, with 9 bases lining up with TRDD3. Here the J gene was assigned by germline matching of the DNA, as TCRdb has none. The CDR3 loop spans 24 amino acids. The junction had 26 bases not matched to a gene; V was cut back by 0 bases and J by 0 bases. Germline assignment: CDR1 TSWWSYY and CDR2 QGS. The CDR3 DNA reads as TGTGCTCTTGGGGAACTACGTATAAATCCGTACTGGGGGAGACCCAACCGATACACCGATAAACTCATCTTT. Protein product: CALGELRINPYWGRPNRYTDKLIF.

This clone was counted a few times. A read error is likely here: a far larger clone is one base away. Other DNA sequences of this sample code for an identical CDR3. V is TRDV3 and J is TRDJ1, with 7 bases matching TRDD3. Assignment of the J gene here rests on matching the DNA to germline, because TCRdb gives none. The CDR3 covers 24 residues. Germline V CDR1 and CDR2: TVYSNPD, GDNSRS (reference sequence). Trimming cost V 2 bases and J 0 bases; bases outside gene matches: 36. As DNA, the CDR3 is TGTGCCTTTCGGAAACCAAAATACGTTCACTATGGAGGATACGGTAGAACAAACACCGATAAACTCATCTTT. It specifies CAFRKPKYVHYGGYGRTNTDKLIF.

This clone was counted ten times or more. The protein recorded in TCRdb matches a much larger clone and deviates from this DNA's translation at residue 14, suggesting a read error; the protein here is obtained by translating the DNA. The V gene call reads TRDV2; no J gene was called; the tabulated D call, TRDD3, remains unverified against the DNA. The V gene's germline CDR1 is GEAIGNYY and CDR2 EKD. The CDR3 has 16 amino acids. The chain's CDR3 is CACDTGYWGHTDKFIF. CDR3 DNA: TGTGCCTGTGACACGGGGTACTGGGGCCACACCGATAAATTCATCTTT.

This clone was seen repeatedly, ten times or more. The sample holds other DNA sequences that translate to the same CDR3. This chain joins TRDV1 and TRDJ1; TRDD3 matches 8 bases. CDR3 length: 16 amino acids. The germline V gene has CDR1 TSWWSYY and CDR2 QGS. Germline trimming cut 7 bases from V and 3 bases from J; bases unmatched to any gene: 13. In DNA form, the CDR3 reads TGTGCTCTTGCACACTGGGGGCCTCATGACCCCGATAAACTCATCTTT. It is translated as CALAHWGPHDPDKLIF.

This clone was observed a handful of times. The amino acid sequence in TCRdb belongs to a much larger clone and departs from this DNA's translation at residue 3, likely a sequencing read error; the sequence shown is translated from the DNA. This chain links TRDV1 with TRDJ1; 9 bases are a match to TRDD3. TCRdb carries no J gene annotation; the J gene was assigned here by matching the DNA with germline. The CDR3 totals 13 residues. The germline gives CDR1 TSWWSYY, CDR2 QGS. CDR3 region: CAPGVLGDAKLIF. CDR3 bases: TGTGCTCCTGGGGTACTGGGGGACGCTAAACTCATCTTT.

On this clone: The likely explanation is a read error, given a far larger clone one base away. The sample contains more than one DNA sequence encoding this CDR3. J gene calling gave no result, while the V gene is TRDV1. This CDR3 comprises 17 residues. Germline V gene data show CDR1 as TSWWSYY and CDR2 as QGS. The CDR3 DNA reads as TGTGCTCTTGGGGAGCCTTCCCCTTCTTTGGGGGAGGCCAGGCTCATCTTT. Translating it yields CALGEPSPSLGEARLIF.

This clone was counted at least ten times. The protein recorded in TCRdb matches a much larger clone and deviates from this DNA's translation at residue 13, suggesting a read error; the protein here is obtained by translating the DNA. The V and J genes are TRDV3 and TRDJ1, with 11 bases fitting TRDD3. Germline assignment: CDR1 TVYSNPD and CDR2 GDNSRS (reference sequence). The CDR3 consists of 21 residues. V shed 1 base and J 0 bases; nucleotides not matched to a gene: 22. This CDR3 reads CAFIFSHRYWGISGYTDKLIF. CDR3 nucleotide sequence: TGTGCCTTTATTTTCTCTCATCGGTACTGGGGGATATCTGGGTACACCGATAAACTCATCTTT.

This clone was observed at least ten times. A far larger clone is one base from this, pointing to a likely read error. Additional DNA sequences in this sample encode the identical CDR3. The chain links TRDV1 to TRDJ1, with 11 positions matching TRDD3. Germline loops: CDR1 TSWWSYY, CDR2 QGS. CDR3 length: 23 residues. CDR3 amino acids: CALGELFPTRTLNWGIDTDKLIF. DNA of the CDR3: TGTGCCCTTGGGGAACTCTTTCCTACGAGGACCCTAAACTGGGGGATAGACACCGATAAACTCATCTTT.

This clone turned up a few times. A read error likely explains this, since a far larger clone differs by one base. This sample also contains other DNA sequences that code for the same CDR3. The chain is built from TRDV2 and TRDJ1, with 12 bases lining up with TRDD3. TCRdb leaves out the J gene; it was filled in here by matching the DNA to germline. There are 17 residues in the CDR3. Germline V gene data show CDR1 as GEAIGNYY and CDR2 as EKD. The CDR3 DNA follows: TGCGCCTGTGACACCGGATCAGTCTGGGGGATACGCGATAAACTCATCTTT. It translates to CACDTGSVWGIRDKLIF.

This clone was picked up a small number of times. TCRdb pairs this DNA with a much larger clone's protein that differs at residue 16, likely a read error; the protein shown was translated from the DNA. The genes are TRDV3 and TRDJ1; 8 positions agree with TRDD3. No J gene was available from TCRdb, and it was assigned here by a germline match of the DNA. CDR1 is TVYSNPD, CDR2 GDNSRS, per germline (reference sequence). J lost 4 bases, V lost 4 bases, and 32 bases had no gene match. The CDR3 sequence is 21 residues long. CDR3 loop: CASSAFPFGDTTCEYIDKLIF. The CDR3 DNA is TGTGCCTCTTCGGCCTTCCCGTTTGGGGATACTACTTGTGAGTACATCGATAAACTCATCTTT.

A note on this clone: This DNA translates differently at residue 15 from the TCRdb protein, which is that of a much larger clone; a read error is likely, and the protein shown is the DNA's own translation. V is TRDV1 and J is TRDJ1; the match to TRDD3 covers 11 bases. Trimming took 4 bases from V and 7 from J; bases not matched to a gene: 26. This CDR3 is 21 amino acids long. Germline V gene lookup returns CDR1 TSWWSYY and CDR2 QGS. Here the CDR3 DNA reads TGTGCTCTTGGGGTTCCTTCCTACGGGATATGGGGGATACGCTCAGGGGTTAAACTCATCTTT. Its translation: CALGVPSYGIWGIRSGVKLIF.

The J gene is TRDJ1, the V gene TRDV3; TRDD3 aligns across 13 bases. Because TCRdb records no J gene, it was assigned here through a match of the DNA to germline. This CDR3 contains 21 residues. The germline V gene has CDR1 TVYSNPD and CDR2 GDNSRS (reference sequence). V lost 4 bases, J lost 6 bases, and 29 bases stayed unmatched. This CDR3 is CASRFFLYLYWGIRRDNKLIF. The CDR3 DNA is TGTGCCTCCCGTTTTTTCCTCTACCTTTACTGGGGGATACGAAGGGATAATAAACTCATCTTT.

This clone was counted between two and nine times. TCRdb assigns this DNA the protein of a much larger clone, which departs from its translation at residue 8; this likely reflects a read error, and the protein shown comes from translating the DNA. The chain recombines TRDV1 with TRDJ1; TRDD3 matches at 11 bases. V was clipped by 3 bases and J by 0 bases; unmatched bases: 27. Per the germline V gene, CDR1 is TSWWSYY and CDR2 is QGS. The CDR3 is 24 residues long. The chain's CDR3 is CALGDLPSVDALGDTERNTDKLIF. The CDR3 DNA is TGTGCTCTTGGGGATCTTCCTAGTGTCGATGCGCTGGGGGATACCGAACGCAACACCGATAAACTCATCTTT.

With respect to this clone: For this DNA, TCRdb reports the protein of a much larger clone, which diverges at residue 16, most likely from a read error; the protein presented here is translated directly from the DNA. There is no J gene call, but TRDV1 is given as the V gene; the table's D call of TRDD3 was not tested on the DNA. Germline V gene sequence: CDR1 TSWWSYY, CDR2 QGS. The length of the CDR3 is 17 residues. The CDR3 coding sequence is TGTGCTCTTGGGGAGCCTTCCCCTTCTTTGGGGGAGGCCAGACTCACCTTT. Its translation is CALGEPSPSLGEARLTF.

This clone was counted many times. The chain carries TRDV1 and TRDJ1, with D possibly being TRDD3 (6 bases). V shed 0 bases and J shed 5 bases, with 16 bases lying between them. CDR3 size: 16 residues. Germline V gene sequence: CDR1 TSWWSYY, CDR2 QGS. The chain's CDR3 is CALGELRLGLGDKLIF. The CDR3, as DNA: TGTGCTCTTGGGGAACTACGTTTGGGGCTGGGGGATAAACTCATCTTT.

This clone was seen a handful of times. TCRdb attributes to this sequence the protein of a much larger clone, which differs from the DNA translation at residue 6; a read error is likely, and the protein displayed is translated from the DNA. The CDR3 is CALGSYAPTPWDWGPPYTDKLIF. Here the CDR3 DNA reads TGTGCTCTTGGGTCCTATGCTCCTACTCCTTGGGATTGGGGGCCACCCTACACCGATAAACTCATCTTT. The chain combines TRDV1 with TRDJ1; D tentatively fits TRDD2 or TRDD3 (6 bases each). No J segment appears in TCRdb, so it was assigned here by matching the sequence to germline. The V end was cut by 5 bases, the J end by 0 bases, with 37 bases between. This CDR3 is built from 23 residues. Germline V CDR1 and CDR2: TSWWSYY, QGS.

About this clone: TCRdb assigns this DNA the protein of a much larger clone, which departs from its translation at residue 11; this likely reflects a read error, and the protein shown comes from translating the DNA. Here the CDR3 DNA reads TGTGCTCTTGGGGATGGGACTAGGTCCGATAGACTCATCTTT. It translates to CALGDGTRSDRLIF. The chain carries TRDV1 and TRDJ1; the D is unclear. Germline values: CDR1 TSWWSYY, CDR2 QGS. The CDR3 loop spans 14 amino acids.

Many counts were recorded for this clone. This DNA translates differently at residue 10 from the TCRdb protein, which is that of a much larger clone; a read error is likely, and the protein shown is the DNA's own translation. V is TRDV1 and J is TRDJ1, with D perhaps TRDD3 (5 bases). The germline V gene encodes CDR1 TSWWSYY and CDR2 QGS. Trimming took off 2 bases at V and 1 base at J, with 26 bases between the two ends. The CDR3 is 20 residues long. CDR3 DNA sequence: TGTGCTCTTGGGGAAAACAGCGGGCCACCCTCGGGGGTCCTCACCGATAAACTCATCTTT. Translating it yields CALGENSGPPSGVLTDKLIF.

This clone was seen only a few times. The amino acid sequence in TCRdb belongs to a much larger clone and departs from this DNA's translation at residue 3, likely a sequencing read error; the sequence shown is translated from the DNA. The chain carries TRDV1 and TRDJ1, with a possible D match to TRDD2 (6 bases). Trimming left V 10 bases short and J 5 bases short, with 38 bases between. CDR1 and CDR2 from the germline V gene are TSWWSYY and QGS. This CDR3 has 20 residues. CDR3 coding DNA: TGTGCTCCTGTGGAACCCCCCCCTTTCCTATTCGGTCATTCCCCTGATAAACTCATCTTT. Its protein is CAPVEPPPFLFGHSPDKLIF.